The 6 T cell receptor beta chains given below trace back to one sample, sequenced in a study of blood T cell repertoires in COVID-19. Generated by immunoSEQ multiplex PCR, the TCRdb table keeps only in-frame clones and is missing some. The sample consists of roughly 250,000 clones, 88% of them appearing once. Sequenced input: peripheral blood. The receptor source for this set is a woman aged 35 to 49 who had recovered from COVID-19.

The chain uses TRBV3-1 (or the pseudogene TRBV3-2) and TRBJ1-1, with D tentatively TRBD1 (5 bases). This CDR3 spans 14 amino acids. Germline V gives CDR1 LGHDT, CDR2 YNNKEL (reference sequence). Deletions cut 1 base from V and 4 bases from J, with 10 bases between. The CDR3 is CASSQGGRGTEAFF. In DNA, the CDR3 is TGTGCCAGCAGCCAAGGGGGTAGGGGCACTGAAGCTTTCTTT.

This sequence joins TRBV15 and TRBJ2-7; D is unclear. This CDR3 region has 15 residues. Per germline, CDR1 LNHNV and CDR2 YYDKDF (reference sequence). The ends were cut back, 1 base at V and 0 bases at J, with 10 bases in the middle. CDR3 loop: CATSRGAGYSYEQYF. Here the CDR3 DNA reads TGTGCCACCAGCAGAGGGGCTGGCTACTCCTACGAGCAGTACTTC.

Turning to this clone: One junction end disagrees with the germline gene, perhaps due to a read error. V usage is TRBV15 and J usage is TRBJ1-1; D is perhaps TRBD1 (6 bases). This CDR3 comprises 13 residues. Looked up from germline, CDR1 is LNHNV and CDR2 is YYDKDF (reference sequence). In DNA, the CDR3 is TGTGCCGCCAGCAGAGGGGACATCGGTTTGGCTTTCTTT. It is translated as CAASRGDIGLAFF.

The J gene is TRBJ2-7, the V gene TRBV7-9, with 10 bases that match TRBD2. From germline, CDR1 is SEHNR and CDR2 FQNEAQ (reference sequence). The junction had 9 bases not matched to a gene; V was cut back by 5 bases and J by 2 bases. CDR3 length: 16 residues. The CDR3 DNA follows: TGTGCCAGCAGCGTCCCCAGCGGGAGGGGGGCCTACGAGCAGTACTTC. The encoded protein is CASSVPSGRGAYEQYF.

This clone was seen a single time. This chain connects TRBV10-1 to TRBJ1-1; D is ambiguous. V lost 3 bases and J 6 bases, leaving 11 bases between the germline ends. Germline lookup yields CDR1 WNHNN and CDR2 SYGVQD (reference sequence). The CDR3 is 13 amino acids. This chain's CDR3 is CASSDQPRSEAFF. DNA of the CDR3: TGCGCCAGCAGTGACCAACCGAGGTCTGAAGCTTTCTTT.

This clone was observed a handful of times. CDR3 in DNA: TGTGCCAGCAGCCAACGGACAGGGGGCTATCAGCCCCAGCATTTT. It is translated as CASSQRTGGYQPQHF. V usage is TRBV16 and J usage is TRBJ1-5; TRBD1 aligns across 11 bases. V was clipped by 2 bases and J by 5 bases; unmatched bases: 2. The germline CDR1 and CDR2 sequences are KGHSY and FQNENV. The CDR3 has 15 amino acids. The variable domain in full, completed from reference TRBV16 and TRBJ1-5, reads GEEVAQTPKHLVRGEGQKAKLYCAPIKGHSYVFWYQQVLKNEFKFLISFQNENVFDETGMPKERFSAKCLPNSPCSLEIQATKLEDSAVYFCASSQRTGGYQPQHFGDGTRLSIL.